Listed below are T cell receptor beta chains from one sample, sequenced in a study of cytomegalovirus exposure and HLA in healthy donors. Assay used: immunoSEQ multiplex PCR; TCRdb lists only in-frame clones, some missing. The sample lists around 150,000 clones; roughly 80% were seen once. Sequences were obtained from PBMCs. The source of these receptors is a man aged 18 to 35 in good health and CMV-seronegative. The conserved cysteine and the conserved F or W are not part of the CDR3 here.

V,length,J,CDR3
TRBV7-8,15,TRBJ2-5,ASSSYFPGGGWETQY
TRBV30,12,TRBJ2-7,AWMSTSGPYEQY
TRBV6-5,13,TRBJ2-6,ASSLGGSGANVLT
TRBV29-1,14,TRBJ2-7,SVAVGLAGSDKEQY
TRBV9,14,TRBJ2-1,ASSKPGEASYNEQF
TRBV27,14,TRBJ1-2,ASSISPGQGLGGYT
TRBV11-2,13,TRBJ2-3,ASSFREGLTDTQY
TRBV27,13,TRBJ2-1,ASSFQGSAYNEQF
TRBV4-1,15,TRBJ2-3,ASSQAERVAGTDTQY
TRBV6-5,13,TRBJ2-5,ASSPPTSVSRTQY
TRBV11-2,14,TRBJ2-2,ASSAQVASNTGELF
TRBV6-1,11,TRBJ1-5,ASSADTNQPQH
TRBV27,12,TRBJ1-2,ASSFREQGYGYT
TRBV2,12,TRBJ2-3,ASSPRTGTDTQY
TRBV6-4,13,TRBJ2-1,ASSVGTSGYNEQF
TRBV10-3,11,TRBJ2-4,AISDRAKNIQY
TRBV7-2,13,TRBJ1-5,ASSSVGAANQPQH
TRBV11-3,14,TRBJ1-5,ASSNTGPYSNQPQH
TRBV27,16,TRBJ1-2,ASRSHGGTVQANYGYT
TRBV5-1,11,TRBJ1-2,ASSFRGIYGYT
TRBV28,15,TRBJ1-4,ASSSSSLQATNEKLF
TRBV2,12,TRBJ1-2,ASSDYPGNYGYT
TRBV29-1,10,TRBJ2-7,SVEGVRDEQY
TRBV18,12,TRBJ1-1,ASSPRRGNTEAF
TRBV7-9,13,TRBJ2-7,ASSSGQGLSYEQY
TRBV19,15,TRBJ1-5,ASSRDSYSAGNQPQH
TRBV6-5,13,NA,ASRQATLGAYEQY
TRBV7-9,10,TRBJ1-1,ASSLTRTEAF
TRBV7-9,10,TRBJ1-1,ASSLGQGGAF
TRBV27,13,TRBJ2-1,ASSFEASGGGEQF
TRBV28,9,TRBJ1-5,ASSSGVPQH
TRBV18,12,TRBJ2-4,ASSPGQGEDIQY
TRBV5-1,13,TRBJ1-5,ASSTGQGVDQPQH
TRBV7-2,10,TRBJ1-1,ASSFKTGEAF
TRBV4-1,14,TRBJ2-1,ASSQRAGASYNEQF
TRBV28,15,TRBJ2-7,ASSPIETGTSSYEQY
TRBV6-4,13,TRBJ2-1,ASSPGTSGDNEQF
TRBV19,11,TRBJ2-7,ASSKRSSYEQY
TRBV7-9,14,TRBJ1-5,SSSQDTLLSNQPQH
TRBV7-9,13,TRBJ2-7,ASSLVRTGSGEQY
TRBV4-1,15,TRBJ1-4,ASSQGPGTGKNEKLF
TRBV5-1,12,TRBJ2-3,ASSLDPHTDTQY
TRBV7-2,12,TRBJ2-5,ASSLDRGAETQY
TRBV4-1,16,TRBJ1-1,ASSDRDREEAMNTEAF
TRBV7-9,13,TRBJ2-7,ASSSRQVIPYEQY
TRBV19,12,TRBJ1-1,ASSPSGGNTEAF
TRBV19,15,TRBJ2-1,ASSMIGGLIPYNEQF
TRBV7-9,14,TRBJ1-3,ASSLEGGATGNTIY
TRBV9,14,TRBJ2-1,ASSAFTGSSYNEQF
TRBV9,13,TRBJ1-2,ASSVTYSGNYGYT
TRBV5-1,11,TRBJ2-3,ASYSSGGDTQY
TRBV9,10,TRBJ1-2,ASKGANYGYT
TRBV19,12,TRBJ1-4,ASSGQGANEKLF
TRBV5-1,13,TRBJ2-1,ASSFRSGWGNEQF
TRBV5-5,13,TRBJ1-5,ASSLIPEPHQPQH